The clone carrying this T cell receptor (beta chain) turned up a few times. TCRdb analysed the RACE reads with MiXCR anew, one entry per CDR3 protein. The table shows over 300,000 distinct CDR3 sequences, with more than 4.5% occurring only once. This sample is part of a study of human T cells and chemical hapten exposure. V trimming: 7 bases; J trimming: 1 base; junction bases outside the gene matches: 4. The CDR3 runs to 13 residues. The sample's time point: pre-sensitization, week 0. Indicated treatment: therapeutic diphenylcyclopropenone sensitization with weekly scalp DPC. The rearrangement joins TRBV12-3 or TRBV12-4 to TRBJ2-7; TRBD1 matches 7 bases. The receptor was isolated from a woman aged 45 to 65 with alopecia areata. Some clones in this sample may be carry-over from other donors' samples. Sequenced here: whole blood, sampled in connection with sensitization to the hapten diphenylcyclopropenone (DPC). As DNA, the CDR3 is TGTGCCAGCAAAAGGACAGGATCCTACGAGCAGTACTTC. Its protein is CASKRTGSYEQYF.